Listed below are T cell receptor beta chains from one sample, sequenced in a study of beta chain features in type 1 diabetes. Sequencing used immunoSEQ multiplex PCR; TCRdb keeps in-frame clones, though not all of them. The top ten clones hold approximately 0.043% of a sample with 600,000 or so clones, 11% to 15% of them seen once. Sequencing was performed on naive CD4+ T cells from blood. Every receptor here comes from a man aged 18 to 30 with type 1 diabetes. CDR3s leave out the opening cysteine and the closing phenylalanine or tryptophan.

V,J,CDR3
TRBV4-3,TRBJ1-2,ASSQSHGYGYT
TRBV2,TRBJ2-1,ASSEMRYNEQF
TRBV7-2,TRBJ2-3,ASSPALAANTDTQY
TRBV30,TRBJ2-7,AWSSNYEQY
TRBV6-5,TRBJ2-7,ASRADRAGWN
TRBV19,TRBJ2-2,ASSLVDGELF
TRBV6-5,TRBJ2-4,ASTPTSNIQY
TRBV19,TRBJ2-7,ASSILAPAYEQY
TRBV7-6,TRBJ2-5,ASSTTGGRGETQY
TRBV2,TRBJ1-2,ASSEALMGSGYT
TRBV27,TRBJ1-2,ASGEGLSYGYT
TRBV7-6,TRBJ2-5,ASSPLGPVETQY
TRBV28,TRBJ1-1,ASSSGGSSREAF
TRBV6-5,TRBJ1-1,ASSYSGTLNTEAF
TRBV19,TRBJ2-5,ASSPRTGQETQY
TRBV4-2,TRBJ2-1,ASSQDPGLASNEQF
TRBV29-1,TRBJ2-5,SVSGTGGGEQY
TRBV4-2,TRBJ1-2,ASSQGDNYGYT